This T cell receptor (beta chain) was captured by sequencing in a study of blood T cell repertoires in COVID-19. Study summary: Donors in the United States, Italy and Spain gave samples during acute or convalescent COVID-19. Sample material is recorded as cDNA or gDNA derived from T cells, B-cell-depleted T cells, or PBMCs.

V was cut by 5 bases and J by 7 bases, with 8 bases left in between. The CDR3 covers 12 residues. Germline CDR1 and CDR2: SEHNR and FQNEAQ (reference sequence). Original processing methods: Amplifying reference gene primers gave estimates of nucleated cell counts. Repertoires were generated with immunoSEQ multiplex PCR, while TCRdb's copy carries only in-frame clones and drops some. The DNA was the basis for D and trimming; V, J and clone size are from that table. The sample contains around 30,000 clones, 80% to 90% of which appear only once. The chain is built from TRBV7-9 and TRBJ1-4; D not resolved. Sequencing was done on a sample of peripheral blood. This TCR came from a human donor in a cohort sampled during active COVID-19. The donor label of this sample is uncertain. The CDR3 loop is CASSGESEKLFF. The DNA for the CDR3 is TGTGCCAGCAGCGGAGAAAGTGAAAAACTGTTTTTT.